This is a list of T cell receptor beta chains from one sample in a study of OX40 agonist ivuxolimab in advanced cancers. Measured with immunoSEQ multiplex PCR; TCRdb has only the in-frame clones, and not every one. This table holds tens of thousands of clones, 90% found once. Sequenced here: CD4+ or CD8+ T cells sorted from blood, sampled in a trial of the OX40 agonist ivuxolimab. The receptors originated from an adult with an advanced solid tumor such as melanoma, head and neck, liver or kidney cancer. Both conserved end residues are part of each CDR3. Each record gives: V gene, J gene, D gene, clone size, CDR3 length, CDR3 protein, CDR3 DNA. D genes are given only for firm matches. Expanded clones are given a class, and other clones once, few, many or no size at all.

>TRBV18|TRBJ1-4|-|-|14
CASSPPGFREKLFF
TGTGCCAGCTCACCACCAGGGTTTCGGGAAAAACTGTTTTTT
>TRBV19|TRBJ2-1|TRBD2|-|15
CASRSSGGSYNEQFF
TGTGCCAGTAGATCCAGCGGGGGCTCCTACAATGAGCAGTTCTTC
>TRBV30|TRBJ1-2|TRBD1|-|14
CAWTPPDRGNGYTF
TGTGCCTGGACCCCGCCAGACAGGGGGAATGGCTACACCTTC
>TRBV6-6|TRBJ2-7|-|-|15
CASSYRGDGPYEQYF
TGTGCCAGCAGTTACAGGGGGGACGGCCCCTACGAGCAGTACTTC
>TRBV5-4|TRBJ1-6|-|-|14
CASSLGRENSPLHF
TGTGCCAGCAGCTTGGGCCGGGAGAATTCACCCCTCCACTTT
>TRBV10-2|TRBJ1-6|-|-|12
CASSVAISPLHF
TGCGCCAGCAGTGTGGCCATTTCACCCCTCCACTTT
>TRBV5-5|TRBJ2-1|-|-|13
CASSLESYNEQFF
TGTGCCAGCAGCTTGGAAAGCTACAATGAGCAGTTCTTC
>TRBV18|TRBJ1-5|TRBD1|-|15
CASSRDRGSNQPQHF
TGTGCCAGCTCACGGGACAGGGGGAGCAATCAGCCCCAGCATTTT
>TRBV5-6|TRBJ2-1|TRBD2|-|15
CASSPGLGKSDEQFF
TGTGCCAGCAGCCCCGGACTAGGAAAAAGCGATGAGCAGTTCTTC
>TRBV7-2|TRBJ2-3|-|-|14
CASSYESGTDTQYF
TGTGCCAGCAGCTACGAATCGGGCACAGATACGCAGTATTTT
>TRBV27|TRBJ1-5|-|once|12
CASSFRGEPQHF
TGTGCCAGCAGTTTTCGTGGGGAGCCCCAGCATTTT
>TRBV2|TRBJ2-5|TRBD1|-|15
CASSPRTGFGETQYF
TGTGCCAGCAGCCCCCGGACAGGATTCGGGGAGACCCAGTACTTC
>TRBV27|TRBJ1-6|-|-|16
CASSLSASSYNSPLHF
TGTGCCAGCAGTTTATCGGCGAGCTCCTATAATTCACCCCTCCACTTT
>TRBV29-1|TRBJ1-2|-|-|12
CSVEVSDYGYTF
TGCAGCGTTGAAGTTAGTGACTATGGCTACACCTTC
>TRBV5-4|TRBJ1-1|-|-|13
CASSSGGYTEAFF
TGTGCCAGCAGCTCTGGGGGCTACACTGAAGCTTTCTTT
>TRBV27|TRBJ2-7|TRBD1|-|16
CASSLKAGQGSYEQYF
TGTGCCAGCAGTTTGAAGGCGGGACAGGGGTCCTACGAGCAGTACTTC
>TRBV4-2|TRBJ1-1|-|few|15
CASSPDIWRNTEAFF
TGTGCCAGCAGCCCGGACATATGGAGGAACACTGAAGCTTTCTTT
>TRBV16|TRBJ1-5|-|-|15
CASSQSGKGYQPQHF
TGTGCCAGCAGCCAATCAGGAAAGGGTTATCAGCCCCAGCATTTT
>TRBV5-1|TRBJ1-2|TRBD1|-|15
CASSLEPGGNYGYTF
TGCGCCAGCAGCTTGGAGCCAGGGGGGAACTATGGCTACACCTTC